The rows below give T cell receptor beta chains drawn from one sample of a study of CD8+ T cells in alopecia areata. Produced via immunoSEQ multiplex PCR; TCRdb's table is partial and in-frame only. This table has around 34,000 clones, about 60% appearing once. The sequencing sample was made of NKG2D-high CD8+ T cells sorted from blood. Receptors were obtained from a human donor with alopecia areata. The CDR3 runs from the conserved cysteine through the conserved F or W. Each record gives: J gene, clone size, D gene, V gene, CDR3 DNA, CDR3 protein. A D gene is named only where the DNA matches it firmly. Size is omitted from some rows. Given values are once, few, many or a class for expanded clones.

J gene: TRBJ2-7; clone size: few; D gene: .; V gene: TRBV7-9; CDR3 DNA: TGTGCCAGCAGCTCCGCCTACGAGCAGTACTTC; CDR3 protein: CASSSAYEQYF
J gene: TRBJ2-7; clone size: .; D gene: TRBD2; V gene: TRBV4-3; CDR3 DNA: TGCGCCAGCAGCCCAGTCTCGACTAGCGGAAGATACGAGCAGTACTTC; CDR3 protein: CASSPVSTSGRYEQYF
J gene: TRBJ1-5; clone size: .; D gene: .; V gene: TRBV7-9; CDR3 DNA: TGTGCCAGCAGCTTAGGCGGAGACCATCAGCCCCAGCATTTT; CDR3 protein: CASSLGGDHQPQHF
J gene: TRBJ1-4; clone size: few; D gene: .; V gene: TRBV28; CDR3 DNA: TGTGCCAGCAGCCCTAGACAGGCCCTTCGGAGGCTGTTTTTT; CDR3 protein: CASSPRQALRRLFF
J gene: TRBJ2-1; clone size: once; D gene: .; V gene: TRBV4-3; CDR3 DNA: TGCGCCAGCAGCCAAGATGGTCTCGGTTCCCCCTACAATGAGCAGTTCTTC; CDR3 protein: CASSQDGLGSPYNEQFF
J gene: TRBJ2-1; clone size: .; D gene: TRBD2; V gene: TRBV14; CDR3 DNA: TGTGCCAGCAGCCCTGGACTAGCGGGTATCAATGAGCAGTTCTTC; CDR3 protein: CASSPGLAGINEQFF
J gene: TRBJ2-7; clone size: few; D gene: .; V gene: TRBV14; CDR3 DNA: TGTGCCAGCAGCCAAGGACCCCACCGGACAGAAACCTACGAGCAGTACTTC; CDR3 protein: CASSQGPHRTETYEQYF
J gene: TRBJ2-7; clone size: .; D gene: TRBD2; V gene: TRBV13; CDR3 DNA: TGTGCCAGCAGCGACTCCGGGACTAGCTACTACGAGCAGTACTTC; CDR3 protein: CASSDSGTSYYEQYF
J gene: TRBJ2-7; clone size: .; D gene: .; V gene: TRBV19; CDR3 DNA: TGTGCCTCTGGGGACAACTCCTACGAGCAGTACTTC; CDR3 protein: CASGDNSYEQYF
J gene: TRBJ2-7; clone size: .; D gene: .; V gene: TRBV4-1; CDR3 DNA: TGCGCCAGCAGCCAAGATCGGAGGCAGTACTTC; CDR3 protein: CASSQDRRQYF
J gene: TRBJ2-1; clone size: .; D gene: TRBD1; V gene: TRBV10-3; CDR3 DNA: TGTGCCATCAGGGACAGGGGAGTAAGGGATGAGCAGTTCTTC; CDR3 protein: CAIRDRGVRDEQFF
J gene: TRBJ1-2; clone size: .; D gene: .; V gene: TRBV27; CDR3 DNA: TGTGCCAGCAGACCCGCAGGGGAAGCTAACTATGGCTACACCTTC; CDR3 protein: CASRPAGEANYGYTF
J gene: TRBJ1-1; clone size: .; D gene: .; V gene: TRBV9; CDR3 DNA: TGTGCCAGCAGCCTGGGGGGTAGCACTGAAGCTTTCTTT; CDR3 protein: CASSLGGSTEAFF
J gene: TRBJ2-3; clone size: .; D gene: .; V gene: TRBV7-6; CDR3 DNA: TGTGCCAGCAGCTTAGTGGGCCCCACAGATACGCAGTATTTT; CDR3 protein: CASSLVGPTDTQYF
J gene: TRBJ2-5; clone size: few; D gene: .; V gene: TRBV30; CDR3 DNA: TGTGCCTGGAGTATCTCGGACAGTCTTATCTCCAAGTTGACCCAGTACTTC; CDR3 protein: CAWSISDSLISKLTQYF
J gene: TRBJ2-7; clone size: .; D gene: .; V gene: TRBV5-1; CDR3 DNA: TGCGCCAGCAGCTTGGGAGTTAGCTCCTACGAGCAGTACTTC; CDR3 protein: CASSLGVSSYEQYF
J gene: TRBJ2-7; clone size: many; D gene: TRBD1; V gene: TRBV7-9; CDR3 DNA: TGTGCCAGCAGCCTTGGGACAGGGAACTACGAGCAGTACTTC; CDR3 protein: CASSLGTGNYEQYF
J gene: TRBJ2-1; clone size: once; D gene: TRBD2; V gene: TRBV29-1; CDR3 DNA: TGCAGCGTTGCCGGGCTAGCGGGGACTATTTACAATGAGCAGTTCTTC; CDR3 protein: CSVAGLAGTIYNEQFF
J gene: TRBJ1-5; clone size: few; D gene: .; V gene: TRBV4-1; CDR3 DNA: TGCGCCAGCAGCCAAGATCTGGTTTATGGGCAGCCCCAGCATTTT; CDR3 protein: CASSQDLVYGQPQHF
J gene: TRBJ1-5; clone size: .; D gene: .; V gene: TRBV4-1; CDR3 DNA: TGCGCCAGCAGCCTGACAGCCCGCAATCAGCCCCAGCATTTT; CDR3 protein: CASSLTARNQPQHF
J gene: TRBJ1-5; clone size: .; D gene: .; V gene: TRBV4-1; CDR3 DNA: TGCGCCAGCAGCCGGGATAATAGCAATCAGCCCCAGCATTTT; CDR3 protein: CASSRDNSNQPQHF
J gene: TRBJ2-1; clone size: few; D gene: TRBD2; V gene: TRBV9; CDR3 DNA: TGTGCCAGCAGCCCATGGACTAGCGGAGCCAATGAGCAGTTCTTC; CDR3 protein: CASSPWTSGANEQFF
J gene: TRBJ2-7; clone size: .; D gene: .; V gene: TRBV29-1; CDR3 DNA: TGCAGCGCGAATGACGCCTCGGTCTCCGGCTACGAGCAGTACTTC; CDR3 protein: CSANDASVSGYEQYF
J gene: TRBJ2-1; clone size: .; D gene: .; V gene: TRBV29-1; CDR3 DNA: TGCAGCGTTGAAGGGGCAGGCTTATCCTACAATGAGCAGTTCTTC; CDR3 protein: CSVEGAGLSYNEQFF
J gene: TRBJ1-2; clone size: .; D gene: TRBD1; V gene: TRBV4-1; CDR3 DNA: TGCGCCAGCAGCGGAAGACAGGGAAGCAACTATGGCTACACCTTC; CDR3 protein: CASSGRQGSNYGYTF
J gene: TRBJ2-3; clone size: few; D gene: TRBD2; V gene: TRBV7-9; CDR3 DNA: TGTGCCAGCAGCGGGGGACTAGCGGGAGCGGTAGATACGCAGTATTTT; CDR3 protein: CASSGGLAGAVDTQYF
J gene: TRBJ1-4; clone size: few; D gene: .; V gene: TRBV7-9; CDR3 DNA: TGTGCCAGCAACCCCACCGAAGGGGACAATGAAAAACTGTTTTTT; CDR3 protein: CASNPTEGDNEKLFF
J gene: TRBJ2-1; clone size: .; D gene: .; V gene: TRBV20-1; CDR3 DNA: TGCAGTGCTAGACCTTACAATGAGCAGTTCTTC; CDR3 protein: CSARPYNEQFF
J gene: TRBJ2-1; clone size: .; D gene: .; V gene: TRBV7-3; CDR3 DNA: TGTGCCAGCAGCCCCTCCTTGACGAGCTCCTACAATGAGCAGTTCTTC; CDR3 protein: CASSPSLTSSYNEQFF
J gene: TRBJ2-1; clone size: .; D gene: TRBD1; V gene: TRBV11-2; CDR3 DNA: TGTGCCAGCAGCTTAGGGGGATGGACAGGAGAGTTCAATGAGCAGTTCTTC; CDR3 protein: CASSLGGWTGEFNEQFF
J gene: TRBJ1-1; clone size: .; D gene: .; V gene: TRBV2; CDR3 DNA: TGTGCCAGCAGTGAAATTTGGGGGCTGGGGACTGAAGCTTTCTTT; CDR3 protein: CASSEIWGLGTEAFF
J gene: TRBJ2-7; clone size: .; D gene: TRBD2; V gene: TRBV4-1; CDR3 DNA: TGCGCCAGCAGCGTTGGTGGTAGCGGGGAGCGAGAGCAGTACTTC; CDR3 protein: CASSVGGSGEREQYF
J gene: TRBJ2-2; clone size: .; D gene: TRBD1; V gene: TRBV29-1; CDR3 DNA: TGCAGCGTTGTAGGCAGGGGGAGCACCGGGGAGCTGTTTTTT; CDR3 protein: CSVVGRGSTGELFF
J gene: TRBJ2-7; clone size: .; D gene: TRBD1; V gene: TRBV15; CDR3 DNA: TGTGCCACCAGCAGAGGGGCGACAGGGTGGGACTCCTACGAGCAGTACTTC; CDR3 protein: CATSRGATGWDSYEQYF
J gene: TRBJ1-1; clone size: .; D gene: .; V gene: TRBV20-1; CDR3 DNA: TGCAGTGCCCCTTCGGGAAATGAAGCTTTCTTT; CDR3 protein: CSAPSGNEAFF
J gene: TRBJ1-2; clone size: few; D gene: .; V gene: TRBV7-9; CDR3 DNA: TGTGCCAGCAGCTTAAATCAGTATTATGGCTACACCTTC; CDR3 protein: CASSLNQYYGYTF
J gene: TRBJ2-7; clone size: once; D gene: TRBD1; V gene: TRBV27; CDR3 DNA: TGTGCCAGCAGTTTCCTACAGGGGCCCTCCTACGAGCAGTACTTC; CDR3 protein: CASSFLQGPSYEQYF
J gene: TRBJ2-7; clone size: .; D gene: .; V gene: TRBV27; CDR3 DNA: TGTGCCAGCAGTTTAACAAGCTCCTACGAGCAGTACTTC; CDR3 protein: CASSLTSSYEQYF
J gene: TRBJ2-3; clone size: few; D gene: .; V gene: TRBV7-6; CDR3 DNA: TGTGCCAGCAGCTTAAAGGTGGTAACTTTCGCCACAGATACGCAGTATTTT; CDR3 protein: CASSLKVVTFATDTQYF
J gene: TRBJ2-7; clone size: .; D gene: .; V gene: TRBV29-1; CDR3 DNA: TGCAGCGTTGAAGGAATAAGGGGACTCAACTACGAGCAGTACTTC; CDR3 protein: CSVEGIRGLNYEQYF
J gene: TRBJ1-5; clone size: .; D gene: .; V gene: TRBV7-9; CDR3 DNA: TGTGCCAGCCGCCCCCAGTCTCCGCCCCAGCATTTT; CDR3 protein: CASRPQSPPQHF
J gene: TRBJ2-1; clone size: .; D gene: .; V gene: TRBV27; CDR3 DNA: TGTGCCAGCAGTCCCCGACCAACCGGGAACAATGAGCAGTTCTTC; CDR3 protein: CASSPRPTGNNEQFF
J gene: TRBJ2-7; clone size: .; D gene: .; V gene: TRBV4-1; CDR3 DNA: TGCGCCAGCAGCCTCGGACAAGGAAACTACGAGCAGTACTTC; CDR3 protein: CASSLGQGNYEQYF
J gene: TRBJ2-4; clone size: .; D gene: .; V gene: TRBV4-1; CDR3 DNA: TGCGCCAGCAGCCAAGCAACAGGGAACATTCAGTACTTC; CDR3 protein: CASSQATGNIQYF
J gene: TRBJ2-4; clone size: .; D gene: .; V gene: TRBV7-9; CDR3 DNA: TGTGCCAGCAGCGCGGCAGGTCAAGCCAAAAACATTCAGTACTTC; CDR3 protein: CASSAAGQAKNIQYF